The subject of this entry is one T cell receptor (beta chain). Its specificity is not known. The data were taken from a study of T-cell memory formation after mild COVID-19. Study results and limitations: Clones that shrank (day 15 to 85) were balanced CD4/CD8, whereas later expanders leaned CD4+. A subset of responding clones appeared in pre-infection memory, suggesting cross-reactive memory joined.

Per germline, CDR1 SGHVS and CDR2 FQNEAQ. The V gene lost 1 base and the J gene lost 5 bases, with 14 bases spanning the gap. The CDR3 is 15 residues long. Constant-segment primers served in 5'RACE that generated TCR alpha and TCR beta cDNA libraries bearing sample barcodes and UMIs. TCRdb recomputed calls from the 5' RACE reads with MiXCR, one row per CDR3 protein. In the table there are hundreds of thousands of distinct CDR3 sequences, around 30% of which are singletons. This sequence joins TRBV7-8 and TRBJ2-5, with D maybe TRBD2 (7 bases). This sequence originates from an adult woman who had mild COVID-19 (a few samples of this study predate the infection). Cell type and time point are not known. Sequencing was done on a sample of PBMCs or a T cell subset sorted from them (not recorded which). The CDR3 here is CASSLGPGGRETQYF. In nucleotides, the CDR3 is TGTGCCAGCAGCTTAGGGCCGGGGGGCCGGGAGACCCAGTACTTC. Based on the CDR3 plus reference TRBV7-8 and TRBJ2-5, the full variable domain is GAGVSQSPRYKVAKRGQDVALRCDPISGHVSLFWYQQALGQGPEFLTYFQNEAQLDKSGLPSDRFFAERPEGSVSTLKIQRTQQEDSAVYLCASSLGPGGRETQYFGPGTRLLVL.